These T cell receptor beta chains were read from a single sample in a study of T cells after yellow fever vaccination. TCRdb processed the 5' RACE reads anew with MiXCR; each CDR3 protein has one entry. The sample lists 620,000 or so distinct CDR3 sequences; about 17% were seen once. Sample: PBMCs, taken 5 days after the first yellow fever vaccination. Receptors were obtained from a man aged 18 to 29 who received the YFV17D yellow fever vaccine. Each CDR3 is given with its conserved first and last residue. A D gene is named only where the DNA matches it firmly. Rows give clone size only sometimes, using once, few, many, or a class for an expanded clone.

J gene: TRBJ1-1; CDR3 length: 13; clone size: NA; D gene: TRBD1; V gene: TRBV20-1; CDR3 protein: CSVDRDMNTEAFF; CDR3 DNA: TGCAGTGTCGACAGGGACATGAACACTGAAGCTTTCTTT
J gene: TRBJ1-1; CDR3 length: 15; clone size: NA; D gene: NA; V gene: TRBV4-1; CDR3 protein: CASSQWIPRAGEAFF; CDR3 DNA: TGCGCCAGCAGCCAATGGATTCCCAGGGCGGGTGAAGCTTTCTTT
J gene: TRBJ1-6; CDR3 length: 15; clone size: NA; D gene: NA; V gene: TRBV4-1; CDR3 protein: CASTRRQDGNSPLHF; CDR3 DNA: TGCGCCAGCACCCGTCGACAGGACGGGAATTCACCCCTCCACTTT
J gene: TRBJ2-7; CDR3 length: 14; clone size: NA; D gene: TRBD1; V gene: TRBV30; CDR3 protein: CAWDGWDRGEEQYF; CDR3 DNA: TGTGCCTGGGACGGTTGGGACAGGGGTGAGGAGCAGTACTTC
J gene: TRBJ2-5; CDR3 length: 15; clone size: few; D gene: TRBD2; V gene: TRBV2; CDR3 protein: CASSGTSGSQETQYF; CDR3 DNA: TGTGCCAGCAGTGGGACTAGCGGGAGCCAAGAGACCCAGTACTTC
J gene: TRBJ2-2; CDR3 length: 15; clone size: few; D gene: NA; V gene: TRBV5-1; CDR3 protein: CASSFSGSDTGELFF; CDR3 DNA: TGCGCCAGCAGCTTTTCAGGTAGCGACACCGGGGAGCTGTTTTTT
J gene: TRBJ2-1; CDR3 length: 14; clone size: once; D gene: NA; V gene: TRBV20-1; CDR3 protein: CSAQSGSVYNEQFF; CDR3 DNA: TGCAGTGCCCAGAGCGGTAGCGTCTACAATGAGCAGTTCTTC
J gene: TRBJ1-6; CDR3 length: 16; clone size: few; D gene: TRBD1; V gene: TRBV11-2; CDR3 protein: CASSLGPGTGWSPLHF; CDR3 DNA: TGTGCCAGCAGCTTAGGGCCCGGGACAGGGTGGTCACCCCTCCACTTT
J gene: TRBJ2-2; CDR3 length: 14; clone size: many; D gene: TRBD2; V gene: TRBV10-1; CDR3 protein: CASSESGGARELFF; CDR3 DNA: TGCGCCAGCAGTGAGAGCGGGGGGGCCCGGGAGCTGTTTTTT
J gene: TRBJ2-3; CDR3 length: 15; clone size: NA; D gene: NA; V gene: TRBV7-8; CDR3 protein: CASSLQRVQEDTQYF; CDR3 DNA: TGTGCCAGCAGCTTACAGCGGGTGCAGGAGGATACGCAGTATTTT
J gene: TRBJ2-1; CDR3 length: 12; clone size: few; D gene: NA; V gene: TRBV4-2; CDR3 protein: CASSQEGYEQFF; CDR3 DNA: TGTGCCAGCAGCCAAGAAGGTTATGAGCAGTTCTTC
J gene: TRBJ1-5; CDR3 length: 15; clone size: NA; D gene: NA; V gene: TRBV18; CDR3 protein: CASSPPEGRGQPQHF; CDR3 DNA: TGTGCCAGCTCACCACCGGAAGGACGGGGTCAGCCCCAGCATTTT
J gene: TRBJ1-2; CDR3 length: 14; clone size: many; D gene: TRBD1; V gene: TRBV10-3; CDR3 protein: CATGTGTGYQGYTF; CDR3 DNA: TGTGCCACCGGGACCGGGACAGGGTATCAAGGCTACACCTTC
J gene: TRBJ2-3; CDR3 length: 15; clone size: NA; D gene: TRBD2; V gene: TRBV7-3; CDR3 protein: CASRLSGESTDTQYF; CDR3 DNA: TGTGCCAGCAGACTTAGCGGGGAGAGCACAGATACGCAGTATTTT
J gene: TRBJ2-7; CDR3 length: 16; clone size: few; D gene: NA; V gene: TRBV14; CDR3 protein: CASSQPLTANSYEQYF; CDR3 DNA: TGTGCCAGCAGCCAGCCCCTGACAGCTAATTCCTACGAGCAGTACTTC
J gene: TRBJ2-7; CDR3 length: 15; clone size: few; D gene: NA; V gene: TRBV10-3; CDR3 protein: CAISAQAAASDEQYF; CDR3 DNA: TGTGCCATCAGTGCCCAGGCAGCCGCTAGCGACGAGCAGTACTTC
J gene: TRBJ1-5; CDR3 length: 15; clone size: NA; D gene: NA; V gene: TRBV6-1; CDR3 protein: CASSPLGGPNQPQHF; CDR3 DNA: TGTGCCAGCAGCCCTTTGGGGGGCCCCAATCAGCCCCAGCATTTT
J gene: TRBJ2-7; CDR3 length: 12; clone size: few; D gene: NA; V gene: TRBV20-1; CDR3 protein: CSASARAYEQYF; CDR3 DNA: TGCAGTGCTAGTGCCAGGGCCTACGAGCAGTACTTC
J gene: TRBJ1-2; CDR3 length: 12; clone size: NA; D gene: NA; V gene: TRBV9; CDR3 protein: CASSPGGFGYTF; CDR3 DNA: TGTGCCAGCAGCCCGGGGGGGTTTGGCTACACCTTC
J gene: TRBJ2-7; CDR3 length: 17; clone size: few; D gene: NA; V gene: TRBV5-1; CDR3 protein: CASSLRQKVVFFGEQYF; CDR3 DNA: TGCGCCAGCAGCTTGCGTCAGAAGGTAGTTTTTTTCGGCGAGCAGTACTTC
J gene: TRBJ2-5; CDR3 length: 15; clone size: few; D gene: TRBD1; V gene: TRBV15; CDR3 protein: CATSGDRGVQETQYF; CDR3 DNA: TGTGCCACCAGCGGGGACAGGGGGGTCCAAGAGACCCAGTACTTC
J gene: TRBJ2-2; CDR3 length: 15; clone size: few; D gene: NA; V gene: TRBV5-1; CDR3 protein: CASSSRTAGTGELFF; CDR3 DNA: TGCGCCAGCAGCTCCCGGACCGCGGGAACCGGGGAGCTGTTTTTT
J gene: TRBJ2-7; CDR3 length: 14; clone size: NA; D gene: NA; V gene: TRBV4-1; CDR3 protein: CASSQESSPGEQYF; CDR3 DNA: TGCGCCAGCAGCCAAGAGTCGTCCCCCGGCGAGCAGTACTTC
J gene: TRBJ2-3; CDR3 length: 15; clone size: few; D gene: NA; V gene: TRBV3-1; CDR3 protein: CASSQAGSSTDTQYF; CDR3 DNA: TGTGCCAGCAGCCAAGCCGGATCTAGCACAGATACGCAGTATTTT
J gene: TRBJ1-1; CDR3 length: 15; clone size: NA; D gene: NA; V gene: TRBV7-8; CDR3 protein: CASSLVAHKNTEAFF; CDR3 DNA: TGTGCCAGCAGCTTAGTGGCCCACAAGAACACTGAAGCTTTCTTT
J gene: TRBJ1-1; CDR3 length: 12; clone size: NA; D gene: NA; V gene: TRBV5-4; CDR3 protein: CASSLDVTEAFF; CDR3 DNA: TGTGCCAGCAGCCTGGATGTCACTGAAGCTTTCTTT
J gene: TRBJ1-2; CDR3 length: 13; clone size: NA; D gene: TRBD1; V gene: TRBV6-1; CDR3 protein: CASSARGINGYTF; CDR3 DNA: TGTGCCAGCAGTGCCAGGGGGATCAATGGCTACACCTTC
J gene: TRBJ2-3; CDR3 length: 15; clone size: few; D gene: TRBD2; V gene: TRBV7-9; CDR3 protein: CASQQLGGTTDTQYF; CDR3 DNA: TGTGCCAGCCAGCAATTGGGGGGGACTACAGATACGCAGTATTTT
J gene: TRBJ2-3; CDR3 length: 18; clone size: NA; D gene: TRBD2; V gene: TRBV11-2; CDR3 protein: CASSTWTSGGIPTDTQYF; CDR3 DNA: TGTGCCAGCAGCACCTGGACTAGCGGGGGGATTCCCACAGATACGCAGTATTTT
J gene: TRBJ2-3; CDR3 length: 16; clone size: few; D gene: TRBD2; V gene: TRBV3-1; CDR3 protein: CASSQEMGLAPDTQYF; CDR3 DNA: TGTGCCAGCAGCCAAGAAATGGGACTAGCTCCAGATACGCAGTATTTT
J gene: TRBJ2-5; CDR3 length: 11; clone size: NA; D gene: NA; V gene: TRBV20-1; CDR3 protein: CSARWEETQYF; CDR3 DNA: TGCAGTGCTAGGTGGGAAGAGACCCAGTACTTC
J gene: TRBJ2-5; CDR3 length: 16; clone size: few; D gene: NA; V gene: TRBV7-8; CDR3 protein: CASSLRASRWMETQYF; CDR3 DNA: TGTGCCAGCAGCTTACGCGCTAGCAGGTGGATGGAGACCCAGTACTTC
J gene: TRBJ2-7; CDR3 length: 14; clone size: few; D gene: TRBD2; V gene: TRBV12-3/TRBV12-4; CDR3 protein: CASRSSGGAREQYF; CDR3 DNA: TGTGCCAGCAGGAGTAGCGGGGGGGCTCGCGAGCAGTACTTC
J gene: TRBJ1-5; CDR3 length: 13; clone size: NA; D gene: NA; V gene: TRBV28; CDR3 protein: CASTWGSHQPQHF; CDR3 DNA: TGTGCCAGCACCTGGGGCAGTCATCAGCCCCAGCATTTT
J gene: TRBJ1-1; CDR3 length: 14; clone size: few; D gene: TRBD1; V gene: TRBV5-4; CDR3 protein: CASTSGGRDTEAFF; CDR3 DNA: TGTGCCAGCACTTCAGGGGGAAGAGACACTGAAGCTTTCTTT
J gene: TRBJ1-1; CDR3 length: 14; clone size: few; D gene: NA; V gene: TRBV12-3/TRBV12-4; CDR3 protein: CASSLVRINTEAFF; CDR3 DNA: TGTGCCAGCAGTTTGGTACGGATAAACACTGAAGCTTTCTTT
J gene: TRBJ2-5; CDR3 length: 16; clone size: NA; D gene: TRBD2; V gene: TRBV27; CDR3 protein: CASSLSQRGARETQYF; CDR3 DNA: TGTGCCAGCAGTTTATCCCAGCGGGGGGCGAGGGAGACCCAGTACTTC
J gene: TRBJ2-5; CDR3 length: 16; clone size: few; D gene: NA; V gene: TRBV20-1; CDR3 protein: CSAPTATLRGQETQYF; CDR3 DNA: TGCAGTGCTCCTACCGCGACGCTGCGGGGACAAGAGACCCAGTACTTC
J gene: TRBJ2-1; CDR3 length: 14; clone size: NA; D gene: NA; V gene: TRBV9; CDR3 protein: CASSLYRDAIGQFF; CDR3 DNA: TGTGCCAGCAGCTTATACAGGGACGCCATTGGGCAGTTCTTC